The next 32 T cell receptor beta chains were all read from a single sample in a study of blood T cell repertoires in COVID-19 (dated by TCRdb to between 2020 and 2021). The library came from the immunoSEQ multiplex PCR assay. TCRdb limited this immuneACCESS table to in-frame rearrangements with V and J called. A share of clones is missing; checked studies link under half to unresolved V genes, and the rest is unexplained. A total of 300,000 to 400,000 clones appear in this sample, around 92% of them only once. Of the sample, approximately 3% falls within the top ten clones. Sequenced sample: peripheral blood. These receptors all stem from a woman aged 25 to 39 with COVID-19, enrolled during active disease.

This chain connects TRBV27 to TRBJ1-2, with D possibly being TRBD1 (6 bases). Trimming removed 3 bases at V and 4 bases at J, with 12 bases between. This CDR3 has 14 residues. Germline lookup yields CDR1 MNHEY and CDR2 SMNVEV (reference sequence). CDR3 bases: TGTGCCAGCAGTTTCGATGGGGGCGGCTATGGCTACACCTTC. Translation gives CASSFDGGGYGYTF.

The J gene is TRBJ1-5, the V gene TRBV24-1; no reliable D call. This CDR3 is built from 14 residues. Germline V gene data show CDR1 as KGHDR and CDR2 as SFDVKD. Between the trimmed V and J ends, which lost 0 bases and 5 bases, there was a span of 7 bases. Written as DNA, the CDR3 is TGTGCCACCAGTGATTTGGACTCGGATCAGCCCCAGCATTTT. Its protein product is CATSDLDSDQPQHF.

This chain joins TRBV5-8 and TRBJ2-3, with 7 bases that match TRBD1. The CDR3 extends over 16 amino acids. Germline V gene sequence: CDR1 SGHTS, CDR2 YDEGEE. J lost 4 bases, V lost 2 bases, and 10 bases had no gene match. CDR3 protein: CASSFPRDSEPDTQYF. DNA for the CDR3: TGTGCCAGCAGCTTCCCCCGGGACAGCGAGCCAGATACGCAGTATTTT.

The sample holds a few counts of this clone. V and J are TRBV7-9 and TRBJ2-7; tentative D call: TRBD1 (6 bases). The ends were cut back, 4 bases at V and 3 bases at J, with 13 bases in the middle. This CDR3 region has 14 residues. From germline, CDR1 is SEHNR and CDR2 FQNEAQ (reference sequence). The CDR3 reads CASSSRQEVYEQYF. DNA for the CDR3: TGTGCCAGCAGCTCCAGACAGGAGGTCTACGAGCAGTACTTC.

The rearrangement uses TRBV7-9 and TRBJ1-2; 9 positions agree with TRBD1. Trimming took 1 base from V and 0 from J; bases not matched to a gene: 0. Germline V lookup: CDR1 SEHNR, CDR2 FQNEAQ (reference sequence). The CDR3 runs to 15 residues. CDR3 in amino acids: CASSLGQGANYGYTF. CDR3 nucleotide sequence: TGTGCCAGCAGCTTAGGACAGGGGGCTAACTATGGCTACACCTTC.

The chain uses TRBV19 and TRBJ2-7, with 10 bases fitting TRBD1. Germline CDR1 is LNHDA and CDR2 is SQIVND (reference sequence). The V segment lost 2 bases and the J segment 7 bases; nucleotides outside the gene matches: 20. The CDR3 covers 19 residues. In DNA form, the CDR3 reads TGTGCCAGTAGTATAAGGGCCGGGACAGGGGTCGTCAGCTCGCAAGAGCAGTACTTC. Encoded protein: CASSIRAGTGVVSSQEQYF.

This clone was observed a single time. V gene TRBV3-1 (or the pseudogene TRBV3-2) combines with J gene TRBJ1-3; no clear D gene. The CDR3 runs 13 residues. V lost 6 bases and J lost 2, with 8 bases in between. Germline V gene sequence: CDR1 LGHDT, CDR2 YNNKEL (reference sequence). The DNA of the CDR3 is TGTGCCAGCAGTAAGGGAGCTGGAAACACCATATATTTT. It codes for CASSKGAGNTIYF.

As DNA, the CDR3 is TGTGCCAGCAGCACCGACAGGGAAGTAACCTACGAGCAGTACGTC. Amino acid sequence: CASSTDREVTYEQYV. The genes are TRBV7-9 and TRBJ2-7, with 7 bases aligning to TRBD1. Germline V gives CDR1 SEHNR, CDR2 FQNEAQ (reference sequence). V was clipped by 5 bases and J by 2 bases; unmatched bases: 9. The CDR3 totals 15 residues.

A single count supports this clone. V usage is TRBV4-3 and J usage is TRBJ1-3, with 9 bases lining up with TRBD1. Germline CDR1 LGHNA, CDR2 YSLEER. CDR3 length: 16 residues. The V and J ends lost 1 base and 6 bases, in that order; junction bases with no gene match: 7. In DNA, the CDR3 is TGCGCCAGCAGCCAAGTCGGGACAGGGATTGAAAACACCATATATTTT. Residues: CASSQVGTGIENTIYF.

The CDR3 region has the DNA TGTGCCAGCAGTTCTTTGAGACAGGGGGAAAACACCATATATTTT. This gives the protein CASSSLRQGENTIYF. The chain couples TRBV28 to TRBJ1-3, with TRBD1 identical over 9 bases. This CDR3 contains 15 residues. Germline V gene sequence: CDR1 MDHEN, CDR2 SYDVKM. V was pared by 4 bases and J by 6 bases, with 7 bases of the junction left unmatched.

The CDR3 bases are TGTGCCAGCACCCCTCTGGGACAGATAGTAGAGCAGTACTTC. This translates into CASTPLGQIVEQYF. The chain uses TRBV6-5 and TRBJ2-7; TRBD1 aligns across 7 bases. With V trimmed by 7 bases and J by 7 bases, 13 bases remained unmatched. The CDR3 runs to 14 residues. Germline V gene data show CDR1 as MNHEY and CDR2 as SVGAGI.

The rearrangement uses TRBV3-1 (or the pseudogene TRBV3-2) and TRBJ2-7, with TRBD1 matching over 7 bases. Germline CDR1 and CDR2: LGHDT and YNNKEL (reference sequence). V trimming: 4 bases; J trimming: 6 bases; junction bases outside the gene matches: 9. There are 14 residues in the CDR3. CDR3 region: CASSPRDRVGEQYV. The CDR3 region has the DNA TGTGCCAGCAGCCCCAGAGACAGGGTTGGCGAGCAGTACGTC.

The chain joins TRBV30 to TRBJ1-5; perhaps TRBD1 as D (6 bases). The CDR3 is 13 residues long. From germline, CDR1 is GTSNPN and CDR2 SVGIG (reference sequence). Trimming took 4 bases from V and 7 from J, leaving 14 bases between them. The CDR3 coding sequence is TGTGCCTGGAATCGGGGGGCGACCCAGCCCCAGCATTTT. Translation gives CAWNRGATQPQHF.

This clone was detected only a few times. V is TRBV2 and J is TRBJ1-2; D is unclear. The CDR3 is made up of 14 amino acids. Germline CDR1 and CDR2: SNHLY and FYNNEI. Trimming pared 4 bases from V and 2 bases from J, leaving 11 bases between. In nucleotides, the CDR3 is TGTGCCAGCAGTGTCGACTCGACCAACTATGGCTACACCTTC. Amino acid sequence: CASSVDSTNYGYTF.

The chain couples TRBV4-1 to TRBJ1-2; 7 bases map to TRBD1. There are 18 residues in the CDR3. Germline trimming cut 1 base from V and 5 bases from J; bases unmatched to any gene: 16. Germline CDR1 reads MGHRA; CDR2 reads YSYEKL. This CDR3 reads CASSQGWGDRVHHYGYTF. CDR3 DNA: TGCGCCAGCAGCCAAGGGTGGGGTGACAGGGTACACCATTATGGCTACACCTTC.

CDR3 amino acids: CASSRRGQHLPSDTQYF. CDR3 DNA: TGTGCCAGCAGCCGGAGAGGACAGCACCTACCCTCAGATACGCAGTATTTT. The rearrangement uses TRBV7-2 and TRBJ2-3; a possible D gene is TRBD1 (6 bases). The V gene lost 5 bases and the J gene lost 4 bases, with 22 bases spanning the gap. Per germline, CDR1 SGHTA and CDR2 FQGNSA. The CDR3 covers 17 residues.

The chain employs TRBV19 and TRBJ2-3, with 11 bases aligning to TRBD1. The V gene end was trimmed by 3 bases and the J gene end by 4 bases; junction bases not matched to a gene: 3. The CDR3 sequence is 15 residues long. The germline gives CDR1 LNHDA, CDR2 SQIVND (reference sequence). In DNA form, the CDR3 reads TGTGCCAGTAGTATGACGGGACAGGGGGCAGATACGCAGTATTTT. Encoded protein: CASSMTGQGADTQYF.

The chain carries TRBV15 and TRBJ2-1; TRBD2 might be the D (6 bases). Germline CDR1 LNHNV, CDR2 YYDKDF (reference sequence). This CDR3 spans 16 amino acids. The germline V and J ends were trimmed by 5 bases and 2 bases, with 16 bases remaining between them. The CDR3 nucleotides read TGTGCCACCAGCGGTGGGGGGACCCGCGCCTACAATGAGCAGTTCTTC. Its translation is CATSGGGTRAYNEQFF.

Of note for this clone: The same CDR3 is also encoded by other DNA sequences in this sample. V and J are TRBV6-5 and TRBJ2-3, with 9 bases lining up with TRBD2. The J segment lost 2 bases and the V segment lost 6 bases, leaving 6 bases of the junction unmatched. This CDR3 region has 15 residues. Germline V gene sequence: CDR1 MNHEY, CDR2 SVGAGI. The CDR3 DNA reads TGTGCCAGCAGCCTACTAGCGGGCCTCACAGATACGCAGTATTTT. Translation gives CASSLLAGLTDTQYF.

The chain employs TRBV7-8 and TRBJ2-7; 10 positions agree with TRBD2. The V gene's germline CDR1 is SGHVS and CDR2 FQNEAQ. CDR3 length: 15 residues. Trimming removed 0 bases from V and 6 bases from J; junction bases left unmatched: 5. CDR3 sequence (DNA): TGTGCCAGCAGCTTAGCGGCTAGCGGGGGCCGCGAGCAGTACTTC. Protein: CASSLAASGGREQYF.

The rearrangement joins TRBV2 to TRBJ1-2, with 12 nucleotides matching TRBD1. This CDR3 region has 14 residues. CDR1 is SNHLY, CDR2 FYNNEI, per germline. The junction had 6 bases not matched to a gene; V was cut back by 6 bases and J by 7 bases. This CDR3 reads CASRGTGGNSGYTF. CDR3 sequence (DNA): TGTGCCAGCAGGGGGACAGGGGGCAATAGTGGCTACACCTTC.

This clone was picked up a small number of times. This sequence joins TRBV4-3 and TRBJ1-1, with D perhaps matching TRBD1 (5 bases). The CDR3 is made up of 15 amino acids. The germline CDR1 and CDR2 sequences are LGHNA and YSLEER. V was cut by 0 bases and J by 1 base, with 9 bases left in between. For the CDR3, the DNA is TGCGCCAGCAGCCAAGATGACAGTGCGAACACTGAAGCTTTCTTT. It specifies CASSQDDSANTEAFF.

This clone has a handful of counts. This chain links TRBV10-1 with TRBJ2-7; TRBD2 agrees at 11 bases. Germline CDR1 reads WNHNN; CDR2 reads SYGVQD (reference sequence). The CDR3 sequence is 12 residues long. The V segment lost 6 bases and the J segment 6 bases; nucleotides outside the gene matches: 1. The CDR3 nucleotides are TGCGCCAGCAGGGGGACTAGCGGCGAGCAGTACTTC. Its translation is CASRGTSGEQYF.

The V call is TRBV6-6, the J call TRBJ2-3; no clear D. The V end lost 2 bases, the J end lost 2 bases, and 14 bases lay between the germline ends. CDR1 is MNHNY, CDR2 SVGAGI, per germline (reference sequence). The CDR3 extends over 16 amino acids. The CDR3 loop is CASSYGDPHSTDTQYF. The CDR3 DNA sequence: TGTGCCAGCAGTTACGGAGACCCTCACTCCACAGATACGCAGTATTTT.

The J gene is TRBJ2-1, the V gene TRBV5-4; 12 bases are shared with TRBD1. The CDR3 runs 17 residues. Trimming cost V 0 bases and J 8 bases; bases outside gene matches: 9. CDR1 and CDR2 from the germline V gene are SGHNT and YYREEE (reference sequence). Here the CDR3 reads CASSLARGGQGAYEQFF. CDR3 nucleotides: TGTGCCAGCAGCTTGGCCAGAGGGGGACAGGGGGCTTATGAGCAGTTCTTC.

The chain joins TRBV11-2 to TRBJ2-2, with TRBD2 identical over 7 bases. The CDR3 is 17 amino acids. Losses at the gene ends were 1 base for V and 5 bases for J; bases not matched to a gene: 10. Per germline, CDR1 SGHAT and CDR2 FQNNGV. The CDR3 loop is CASSLVGGGSWTGELFF. DNA for the CDR3: TGTGCCAGCAGCTTAGTCGGTGGCGGGAGTTGGACCGGGGAGCTGTTTTTT.

The chain combines TRBV7-9 with TRBJ2-3; 8 bases are a match to TRBD1. Trimming at V came to 5 bases and at J to 0 bases, leaving 7 bases not matched to a gene. Germline values: CDR1 SEHNR, CDR2 FQNEAQ (reference sequence). The CDR3 contains 16 residues. The CDR3 sequence is CASSLQGAASTDTQYF. For the CDR3, the DNA is TGTGCCAGCAGCCTCCAGGGGGCTGCTAGCACAGATACGCAGTATTTT.

The V gene is TRBV3-1 (or the pseudogene TRBV3-2), the J gene TRBJ2-2; 9 bases match TRBD2. Trimming removed 4 bases from V and 3 bases from J; junction bases left unmatched: 3. The CDR3 consists of 15 residues. Germline V gene lookup returns CDR1 LGHDT and CDR2 YNNKEL (reference sequence). The CDR3 sequence: CASSLAGADTGELFF. Here the CDR3 DNA reads TGTGCCAGCAGCCTAGCGGGAGCGGACACCGGGGAGCTGTTTTTT.

This CDR3 is CASSLYNGAGETQYF. DNA of the CDR3: TGTGCCAGCAGCTTGTATAACGGGGCGGGGGAGACCCAGTACTTC. V is TRBV5-6 and J is TRBJ2-5; tentatively, D is TRBD2 (6 bases). The germline gives CDR1 SGHDT, CDR2 YYEEEE. This CDR3 comprises 15 residues. V lost 1 base to trimming and J lost 5 bases, with 15 bases between them.

This chain joins TRBV29-1 and TRBJ1-5; the D is unclear. Per the germline V gene, CDR1 is SQVTM and CDR2 is ANQGSEA. The CDR3 runs to 12 residues. V shed 7 bases and J shed 2 bases, with 9 bases lying between them. The CDR3 here is CSARQGNQPQHF. The CDR3 DNA reads TGCAGCGCCCGTCAGGGCAATCAGCCCCAGCATTTT.

This clone was seen a single time. The chain couples TRBV5-1 to TRBJ1-6; no firm D call. Germline-derived CDR1 and CDR2 are SGHRS and YFSETQ. The CDR3 contains 16 residues. V gave up 4 bases and J gave up 7 bases, with 18 bases separating them. As DNA, the CDR3 is TGCGCCAGCAGCCCCTTATTCGAGGCGGGGAATTCACCCCTCCACTTT. Its protein is CASSPLFEAGNSPLHF.

V gene TRBV24-1 combines with J gene TRBJ2-2; D is possibly TRBD1 (6 bases). This CDR3 is 16 amino acids long. V was cut by 0 bases and J by 5 bases, with 12 bases left in between. Germline lookup yields CDR1 KGHDR and CDR2 SFDVKD. The CDR3 bases are TGTGCCACCAGTGATTTGATGGGGGCGTTTACCGGGGAGCTGTTTTTT. Its protein product is CATSDLMGAFTGELFF.